This is a list of T cell receptor beta chains from one sample in a study of control samples from healthy donors and cancer patients. The repertoire was sequenced with immunoSEQ multiplex PCR; TCRdb's copy has only in-frame clones and lacks some. The sample has around 170,000 clones, around 88% seen once. The sequencing input was blood. These receptors originate from a woman under 40 in good health. Both conserved end residues are part of each CDR3. Fields, in order: J gene, D gene, V gene, clone size, CDR3 protein, CDR3 DNA. A D gene is named only where the DNA matches it firmly. Clone size is given for some rows only: seen once, a few or many times, or a class if the clone is expanded.

TRBJ2-1	.	TRBV7-8	.	CASSLGRANEQFF	TGTGCCAGCAGCTTAGGGCGAGCCAATGAGCAGTTCTTC
TRBJ2-1	.	TRBV2	once	CASSEGTYSYNEQFF	TGTGCCAGCAGTGAAGGCACCTACTCCTACAATGAGCAGTTCTTC
TRBJ1-1	.	TRBV20-1	few	CSASDSTEAFF	TGCAGTGCTTCGGACAGCACTGAAGCTTTCTTT
TRBJ1-1	.	TRBV7-9	.	CASSLAASRPDTEAFF	TGTGCCAGCAGCTTAGCGGCGAGCAGGCCCGACACTGAAGCTTTCTTT
TRBJ1-6	TRBD1	TRBV27	.	CASSLGLGQFSPLHF	TGTGCCAGCAGTTTAGGATTGGGACAGTTTTCACCCCTCCACTTT
TRBJ1-1	.	TRBV30	.	CAWKRGSTEAFF	TGTGCCTGGAAGAGGGGGAGCACTGAAGCTTTCTTT
TRBJ2-1	TRBD2	TRBV7-2	.	CASSSGSSSGKQFF	TGTGCCAGCAGCTCCGGCTCGTCTAGCGGGAAGCAGTTCTTC
TRBJ2-5	.	TRBV5-1	.	CASSLAASYQETQYF	TGCGCCAGCAGCTTGGCCGCTTCGTACCAAGAGACCCAGTACTTC
TRBJ1-5	TRBD1	TRBV24-1	once	CATSARDRGDNQPQHF	TGTGCCACCAGTGCCCGGGACAGGGGAGACAATCAGCCCCAGCATTTT
TRBJ1-1	.	TRBV4-2	.	CASRGRTTTEAFF	TGTGCCAGTAGGGGTCGGACGACGACTGAAGCTTTCTTT
TRBJ2-4	.	TRBV18	.	CASSPVGPGPKNIQYF	TGTGCCAGCTCACCAGTCGGTCCGGGTCCCAAAAACATTCAGTACTTC
TRBJ2-3	TRBD2	TRBV19	.	CASMARAGVGDTQYF	TGTGCCAGTATGGCCCGAGCGGGAGTGGGAGATACGCAGTATTTT
TRBJ1-6	.	TRBV5-1	.	CASSLEGQGHSPLHF	TGCGCCAGCAGCTTGGAAGGGCAGGGTCATTCACCCCTCCACTTT
TRBJ2-3	.	TRBV10-3	once	CAIRGSETRADTQYF	TGTGCCATCAGGGGGAGCGAAACTCGAGCAGATACGCAGTATTTT
TRBJ1-4	.	TRBV5-1	once	CASSYDTPTNEKLFF	TGCGCCAGCAGCTACGACACGCCAACTAATGAAAAACTGTTTTTT
TRBJ2-3	TRBD2	TRBV9	.	CASSARTSRSDTQYF	TGTGCCAGCAGCGCCCGGACTAGCCGGTCAGATACGCAGTATTTT
TRBJ1-2	.	TRBV6-6	.	CASTSRRDQHYGYTF	TGTGCCAGCACATCCCGGAGAGATCAACACTATGGCTACACCTTC
TRBJ1-2	.	TRBV27	.	CASRGRQYYGYTF	TGTGCCAGCAGGGGGAGGCAGTACTATGGCTACACCTTC
TRBJ2-1	.	TRBV2	.	CASSESGTNPYNEQFF	TGTGCCAGCAGTGAATCTGGCACCAACCCCTACAATGAGCAGTTCTTC
TRBJ2-2	TRBD2	TRBV27	.	CASSLRTSWGELFF	TGTGCCAGCAGTCTCCGGACTAGCTGGGGGGAGCTGTTTTTT
TRBJ2-1	TRBD1	TRBV5-1	once	CASSATATGVAYNEQFF	TGCGCCAGCAGCGCGACAGCGACAGGGGTGGCCTACAATGAGCAGTTCTTC
TRBJ2-1	.	TRBV15	.	CATSRGRWDEQFF	TGTGCCACCAGCAGAGGGAGATGGGATGAGCAGTTCTTC
TRBJ2-1	TRBD2	TRBV5-1	few	CASSWISGGNNEQFF	TGCGCCAGCAGCTGGATTAGCGGGGGTAACAATGAGCAGTTCTTC
TRBJ1-5	.	TRBV11-2	once	CASSLDTVNPQHF	TGTGCCAGCAGCTTAGATACCGTAAATCCCCAGCATTTT
TRBJ1-1	.	TRBV6-5	.	CASRTIQGNTEAFF	TGTGCCAGCAGGACAATCCAAGGGAACACTGAAGCTTTCTTT
TRBJ2-1	.	TRBV27	once	CASSLGGSYNEQFF	TGTGCCAGCAGTTTGGGTGGGTCCTACAATGAGCAGTTCTTC
TRBJ2-2	.	TRBV29-1	.	CSVDAGNTGELFF	TGCAGCGTTGACGCCGGGAACACCGGGGAGCTGTTTTTT
TRBJ2-1	.	TRBV12-3/TRBV12-4	once	CASNEDRDNEQFF	TGTGCCAGCAACGAGGACAGAGACAATGAGCAGTTCTTC
TRBJ2-7	.	TRBV7-9	.	CASSLSARAYEQYF	TGTGCCAGCAGCTTATCGGCCAGGGCCTACGAGCAGTACTTC
TRBJ2-6	TRBD1	TRBV2	.	CASSKQGASGANVLTF	TGTGCCAGCAGTAAACAGGGGGCCAGTGGGGCCAACGTCCTGACTTTC
TRBJ2-4	.	TRBV11-2	.	CASSLDFVAKNIQYF	TGTGCCAGCAGCTTAGATTTCGTAGCCAAAAACATTCAGTACTTC
TRBJ1-1	.	TRBV19	.	CASSIDGEFGTEAFF	TGTGCCAGTAGTATAGATGGGGAGTTCGGCACTGAAGCTTTCTTT
TRBJ1-5	.	TRBV6-2/TRBV6-3	.	CASSYGGSLYQPQHF	TGTGCCAGCAGTTACGGTGGCAGCCTCTATCAGCCCCAGCATTTT
TRBJ1-1	.	TRBV15	.	CATTDGNTEAFF	TGTGCCACCACGGACGGGAACACTGAAGCTTTCTTT
TRBJ2-5	TRBD1	TRBV2	.	CASSDGQGAGETQYF	TGTGCCAGCAGTGATGGTCAGGGGGCGGGCGAGACCCAGTACTTC
TRBJ2-2	.	TRBV5-1	.	CASSLDRPATGELFF	TGCGCCAGCAGCTTGGACAGGCCAGCTACCGGGGAGCTGTTTTTT
TRBJ1-2	TRBD1	TRBV19	.	CASSPTGVYGYTF	TGTGCCAGTAGCCCGACAGGGGTCTATGGCTACACCTTC
TRBJ2-3	.	TRBV27	.	CASSFEGSVADTQYF	TGTGCCAGCAGTTTCGAGGGTAGTGTGGCAGATACGCAGTATTTT
TRBJ2-5	TRBD1	TRBV29-1	once	CSAGDRRETQYF	TGCAGCGCTGGGGACAGGAGAGAGACCCAGTACTTC
TRBJ1-6	.	TRBV14	.	CASSPLVGSDSPLHF	TGTGCCAGCAGCCCCCTGGTCGGATCGGATTCACCCCTCCACTTT
TRBJ2-5	TRBD2	TRBV7-2	.	CASSPGLAFETQYF	TGTGCCAGCAGCCCAGGACTAGCATTCGAGACCCAGTACTTC
TRBJ1-2	.	TRBV2	.	CASSRKIYGYTF	TGTGCCAGCAGCCGGAAAATCTATGGCTACACCTTC